This entry lists 9 T cell receptor beta chains sequenced from one sample in a study of cytomegalovirus exposure and HLA in healthy donors. A multiplex PCR was run with 60 Vbeta primers and 13 Jbeta primers. Clones were sequenced by immunoSEQ multiplex PCR, and TCRdb holds only the in-frame ones, with some missing. Of 110,000 to 150,000 clones in the sample, 60% to 75% are singletons; the top ten hold 6% to 8.5%. Source material: PBMCs. These receptors all stem from a young man in good health and CMV-seronegative.

There are a few counts of this clone. The chain is built from TRBV6-5 and TRBJ2-7, with TRBD1 identical over 10 bases. V trimming: 6 bases; J trimming: 1 base; junction bases outside the gene matches: 6. The CDR3 is made up of 15 amino acids. CDR1 is MNHEY, CDR2 SVGAGI, per germline. As DNA, the CDR3 is TGTGCCAGCAGCCGCGGACAGGGGGGTTCCTACGAGCAGTACTTC. Translated: CASSRGQGGSYEQYF.

The gene calls are TRBV27 and TRBJ2-7, with TRBD2 matching over 7 bases. V trimming: 5 bases; J trimming: 3 bases; junction bases outside the gene matches: 16. In germline, CDR1 is MNHEY, CDR2 SMNVEV (reference sequence). This CDR3 comprises 17 residues. CDR3 amino acids: CASSPSLGERGDYEQYF. The CDR3, as DNA: TGTGCCAGCAGTCCCTCCCTAGGTGAGCGGGGAGACTACGAGCAGTACTTC.

This chain uses TRBV6-6 with TRBJ2-3, with TRBD1 identical over 8 bases. The CDR3 length is 14 residues. The V gene end was trimmed by 7 bases and the J gene end by 0 bases; junction bases not matched to a gene: 3. CDR1 and CDR2 from the germline V gene are MNHNY and SVGAGI (reference sequence). DNA for the CDR3: TGTGCCAGCATCGACAGGGGAAGCACAGATACGCAGTATTTT. It yields the protein CASIDRGSTDTQYF.

The rearrangement uses TRBV4-2 and TRBJ2-1; TRBD2 is a possible D gene (7 bases). CDR3 length: 17 residues. V was cut by 1 base and J by 1 base, with 14 bases left in between. From germline, CDR1 is LGHNA and CDR2 YNFKEQ. CDR3 bases: TGTGCCAGCAGCCAAGGAGGGGGGGACCTGTCCTACAATGAGCAGTTCTTC. Amino acid sequence: CASSQGGGDLSYNEQFF.

The chain links TRBV9 to TRBJ2-7, with 8 bases matching TRBD1. The V segment lost 4 bases and the J segment 2 bases; nucleotides outside the gene matches: 11. Germline V gene sequence: CDR1 SGDLS, CDR2 YYNGEE. The CDR3 has 16 residues. The CDR3 region has the DNA TGTGCCAGCAGCAGCGCCGAGACAGGGGCTCCCTACGAGCAGTACTTC. Translated: CASSSAETGAPYEQYF.

This clone was found a few times. The genes are TRBV7-2 and TRBJ1-1, with 7 bases identical to TRBD1. The CDR3 has 14 residues. CDR1 and CDR2 (germline): SGHTA, FQGNSA. V was clipped by 5 bases and J by 2 bases; unmatched bases: 5. CDR3: CASSLGTANTEAFF. The CDR3 DNA follows: TGTGCCAGCAGCCTCGGGACAGCCAACACTGAAGCTTTCTTT. Full variable domain (outside the CDR3, taken from reference TRBV7-2 and TRBJ1-1): GAGVSQSPSNKVTEKGKDVELRCDPISGHTALYWYRQSLGQGLEFLIYFQGNSAPDKSGLPSDRFSAERTGGSVSTLTIQRTQQEDSAVYLCASSLGTANTEAFFGQGTRLTVV.

The V and J genes are TRBV7-2 and TRBJ2-5; 14 bases match TRBD2. The V gene end was trimmed by 4 bases and the J gene end by 5 bases; junction bases not matched to a gene: 12. CDR3 length equals 18 residues. Germline V gives CDR1 SGHTA, CDR2 FQGNSA. The CDR3 nucleotides read TGTGCCAGCAGCTCCCGAGGGGAGACTAGCGGGGGGGCGGAGACCCAGTACTTC. As protein: CASSSRGETSGGAETQYF. Together with reference TRBV7-2 and TRBJ2-5, the CDR3 gives the full variable domain: GAGVSQSPSNKVTEKGKDVELRCDPISGHTALYWYRQSLGQGLEFLIYFQGNSAPDKSGLPSDRFSAERTGGSVSTLTIQRTQQEDSAVYLCASSSRGETSGGAETQYFGPGTRLLVL.

V and J are TRBV7-8 and TRBJ2-3, with D possibly TRBD2 on 6 matching bases. Trimming took 5 bases from V and 4 from J, leaving 13 bases between them. Germline lookup yields CDR1 SGHVS and CDR2 FQNEAQ. The CDR3 runs to 14 residues. CDR3: CASSNPGVADTQYF. As DNA, the CDR3 is TGTGCCAGCAGCAACCCGGGGGTAGCAGATACGCAGTATTTT.

This sequence joins TRBV18 and TRBJ2-7, with 14 nucleotides matching TRBD2. Germline V gene sequence: CDR1 KGHSH, CDR2 LQKENI. With 5 bases clipped from V and 6 bases from J, the junction kept 9 bases outside the gene matches. The CDR3 has 16 amino acids. CDR3 amino acids: CASSSGLAGESGEQYF. Written as DNA, the CDR3 is TGTGCCAGCTCATCGGGACTAGCGGGAGAGTCGGGCGAGCAGTACTTC.